The source of this T cell receptor (beta chain) is a study of blood T cell repertoires in COVID-19. Looking at the study overall: From the United States, Italy and Spain came samples of acute and convalescent COVID-19.

The repertoire was sequenced with immunoSEQ multiplex PCR; TCRdb's copy has only in-frame clones and lacks some. Among approximately 270,000 clones, around 84% were seen once, and the ten largest hold around 1.7%. The CDR3 sequence is 19 residues long. V was pared by 1 base and J by 0 bases, with 16 bases between. The germline V gene encodes CDR1 MNHEY and CDR2 SMNVEV (reference sequence). Individuals aged roughly 18 to 95 years were recruited from 24 US areas. The source material was PBMCs or T cells enriched from blood (not recorded which). The sequence derives from a man aged 40-55 years who had recovered from COVID-19. This chain joins TRBV27 and TRBJ1-6; D possibly corresponds to TRBD1 (5 bases). CDR3 region: CASSLLQGSLSSYNSPLHF. Written as DNA, the CDR3 is TGTGCCAGCAGTTTATTGCAGGGTTCGCTTAGCTCCTATAATTCACCCCTCCACTTT.